The present entry profiles one T cell receptor beta chain with its context. Germline CDR1 is MNHEY and CDR2 is SMNVEV (reference sequence). Trimming pared 4 bases from V and 7 bases from J, leaving 14 bases between. CDR3 size: 13 residues. The entry originates in a study of T-cell reconstitution after alpha-beta-depleted transplantation in children. Researchers prepared the TCRbeta library using unique molecular identifiers, the study reports. Via MiXCR, TCRdb re-called the PCR reads, giving one row per CDR3 protein. In the table there are 360,000 or so distinct CDR3 sequences, roughly 20% of which are singletons.

The rearrangement uses TRBV27 and TRBJ2-7; either TRBD1 or TRBD2 may fit D (5 bases each). The sample in question was PBMCs from the stem cell graft donor, obtained from the stem cell graft. This sequence was found in a human donor who donated a stem cell graft to a child with acute myeloid leukemia. The CDR3 sequence is CASSWAGSEEQYF. The CDR3 DNA sequence: TGTGCCAGCAGTTGGGCAGGGAGTGAGGAGCAGTACTTC.